Here is one TCR beta chain with its context. Its antigen is not known. Combining a sample-barcoded 5' primer with a J-beta primer mix, a second PCR ran for roughly 7 to 12 cycles. Every single cDNA molecule received a tag from a template-switch adaptor with 12 random nucleotides. One entry per CDR3 protein, called by TCRdb with MiXCR from the 5' RACE reads. The sample holds about a million distinct CDR3 sequences, roughly two fifths seen once. These data belong to a study of blood T cells in healthy people across ages. The study recruited healthy Caucasian donors from Russia who were aged about 6 to 90. This CDR3 has 13 residues. Germline assignment: CDR1 LGHDT and CDR2 YNNKEL (reference sequence). V gave up 8 bases and J gave up 4 bases, with 14 bases separating them. Whole-study results and caveats: Since the PBMCs were unsorted, naive and antigen-experienced cells could not be conclusively compared. Per million T cells, the diversity of TCR beta decreased roughly linearly as age advanced.

The origin of this receptor is a man between 18 and 29 years old in good health. Sequenced: blood. The chain recombines TRBV3-1 with TRBJ1-1; maybe TRBD1 (5 bases). The CDR3 bases are TGTGCCAGCGGGGCTGGGGGGAGCACTGAAGCTTTCTTT. Translation gives CASGAGGSTEAFF. Variable domain in full (rest from reference TRBV3-1 and TRBJ1-1): DTAVSQTPKYLVTQMGNDKSIKCEQNLGHDTMYWYKQDSKKFLKIMFSYNNKELIINETVPNRFSPKSPDKAHLNLHINSLELGDSAVYFCASGAGGSTEAFFGQGTRLTVV.